The 30 T cell receptor beta chains listed next were all sequenced from one sample in a study of T cell repertoires in cytomegalovirus infection. Their cognate antigens are unknown. TCRdb passed the reads through MiXCR, listing each CDR3 protein once. The repertoire consists of under 850,000 distinct CDR3 sequences, with around 35% occurring once and the leading ten covering roughly 18%. Sample: cultured PBMCs, taken from culture after CMV antigen stimulation. All receptors come from a human donor in good health (CMV status not recorded). Some clones in this sample may be carry-over from other donors' samples.

CDR3 DNA: TGTGCCAGCAGCTCCGGGACTTTTAGCTCCTACAATGAGCAGTTCTTC. It translates to CASSSGTFSSYNEQFF. V gene TRBV7-2 combines with J gene TRBJ2-1; D may be TRBD2 (6 bases). The CDR3 extends over 16 amino acids. The V end was cut by 4 bases, the J end by 0 bases, with 13 bases between. Germline CDR1 is SGHTA and CDR2 is FQGNSA.

This clonotype was seen a handful of times. The chain combines TRBV7-9 with TRBJ2-5; D is undetermined. Germline values: CDR1 SEHNR, CDR2 FQNEAQ (reference sequence). The CDR3 is 11 amino acids. Trimming left V 2 bases short and J 7 bases short, with 5 bases between. CDR3 protein: CASSLSLTQYF. The CDR3 region has the DNA TGTGCCAGCAGCTTAAGTTTGACCCAGTACTTC.

This chain joins TRBV12-3 or TRBV12-4 and TRBJ2-7, with 7 bases matching TRBD2. The CDR3 sequence is 12 residues long. V dropped 4 bases and J dropped 9; count of bases not matched to a gene: 6. The CDR3, as DNA: TGTGCCAGCAGTTATGACTCGGGGGGGCAGTACTTC. Translating gives CASSYDSGGQYF.

This clonotype was found a few times. This rearrangement joins TRBV7-2 to TRBJ2-3, with D perhaps being TRBD1 or TRBD2 (5 bases each). Germline assignment: CDR1 SGHTA and CDR2 FQGNSA. The V and J ends lost 7 bases and 2 bases respectively, with 19 bases between them. The CDR3 sequence is 16 residues long. CDR3 in amino acids: CASIHLRAGYTDTQYF. CDR3 DNA sequence: TGTGCCAGCATCCACTTGCGGGCAGGGTACACAGATACGCAGTATTTT.

V usage is TRBV20-1 and J usage is TRBJ2-7; TRBD2 is a possible D gene (6 bases). Trimming removed 6 bases from V and 5 bases from J, with 23 bases in between. CDR1 is DFQATT and CDR2 is SNEGSKA in the germline V gene (reference sequence). The CDR3 is 15 amino acids. CDR3 region: CSAQTGSKAVNEQYF. CDR3 nucleotide sequence: TGCAGTGCACAGACCGGGAGCAAGGCAGTTAACGAGCAGTACTTC.

The chain carries TRBV12-3 or TRBV12-4 and TRBJ1-4; a weak D match, TRBD1 (5 bases). The V end lost 7 bases, the J end lost 4 bases, and 10 bases lay between the germline ends. CDR3 length equals 13 residues. The CDR3 reads CASTRGFNEKLFF. The CDR3 DNA follows: TGTGCCAGCACTCGGGGGTTTAATGAAAAACTGTTTTTT.

The rearrangement links TRBV6-5 to TRBJ2-5; TRBD2 agrees at 8 bases. The CDR3 runs to 11 residues. Germline CDR1 MNHEY, CDR2 SVGAGI. Germline trimming cut 1 base from V and 12 bases from J; bases unmatched to any gene: 1. The DNA of the CDR3 is TGTGCCAGCAGTTACTTGGGACTAGAGTACTTC. Translated, it gives CASSYLGLEYF.

The table lists this clonotype with a few counts. The chain couples TRBV7-9 to TRBJ2-7; TRBD1 might be the D (6 bases). The CDR3 has 15 amino acids. Germline-derived CDR1 and CDR2 are SEHNR and FQNEAQ (reference sequence). V was clipped by 1 base and J by 0 bases, with 10 bases between them. CDR3 coding DNA: TGTGCCAGCAGCTTAGGTCAGGGGATCTCCTACGAGCAGTACTTC. It is translated as CASSLGQGISYEQYF.

The V and J genes are TRBV6-1 and TRBJ2-5; D is ambiguous. Germline CDR1 and CDR2: MNHNS and SASEGT. This CDR3 is built from 14 residues. The germline V and J ends were trimmed by 7 bases and 3 bases, with 15 bases remaining between them. In DNA form, the CDR3 reads TGTGCCAGCACCGCACGAGGAGATAAAGAGACCCAGTACTTC. It yields the protein CASTARGDKETQYF.

This clonotype has at least ten counts. The chain recombines TRBV7-2 with TRBJ1-5, with no clear D. With 1 base removed from V and 7 bases from J, the gap between germline ends came to 8 bases. The CDR3 consists of 13 residues. Per the germline V gene, CDR1 is SGHTA and CDR2 is FQGNSA. The CDR3 DNA reads TGTGCCAGCAGCTTAGATCGGCAGCAGCCCCAGCATTTT. This sequence encodes CASSLDRQQPQHF.

This clonotype was seen at least ten times. The chain combines TRBV7-2 with TRBJ2-1; tentatively, D is TRBD2 (6 bases). Germline CDR1 SGHTA, CDR2 FQGNSA. The CDR3 has 15 amino acids. Trimming removed 6 bases from V and 1 base from J, with 13 bases in between. CDR3 bases: TGTGCCAGCAGTCCGAGCGGGCCTTCCTACAATGAGCAGTTCTTC. Its translation is CASSPSGPSYNEQFF.

In its sample, this clonotype was seen a few times. The V and J genes are TRBV11-3 and TRBJ2-1, with D uncertain. The CDR3 spans 12 residues. V lost 3 bases and J 10 bases, leaving 10 bases between the germline ends. The germline V gene encodes CDR1 SGHNT and CDR2 YENEEA. CDR3 nucleotide sequence: TGTGCCAGCAGCTTTTATGGCAGGGAGCAGTTCTTC. Its protein product is CASSFYGREQFF.

J is TRBJ2-2 and V is TRBV6-1, with 7 bases identical to TRBD2. CDR3 length equals 16 residues. J gave up 5 bases and V 0 bases, and 6 bases lay outside the gene matches. Germline CDR1 reads MNHNS; CDR2 reads SASEGT. CDR3 in amino acids: CASSEAAGEGTGELFF. Written as DNA, the CDR3 is TGTGCCAGCAGTGAAGCAGCCGGGGAGGGGACCGGGGAGCTGTTTTTT.

This clonotype occurred a few times. The CDR3 does not end in the conserved phenylalanine or tryptophan, so this is likely a read error. The rearrangement joins TRBV7-9 to TRBJ2-3; D is perhaps TRBD1 or TRBD2 (6 bases each). CDR3 length: 15 residues. Germline V gene data show CDR1 as SEHNR and CDR2 as FQNEAQ (reference sequence). V dropped 5 bases and J dropped 6 bases, with 18 bases sitting between them. In DNA form, the CDR3 reads TGTGCCAGCAGCCGCGCCGGGACACGGGAGGATACGCAGTATCTT. Residues: CASSRAGTREDTQYL.

This clonotype was found a few times. The chain has TRBV5-5 and TRBJ2-3, with D perhaps TRBD1 (7 bases). The CDR3 extends over 20 amino acids. The V and J ends lost 2 bases and 0 bases respectively, with 25 bases between them. The germline gives CDR1 SGHKS, CDR2 YYEKEE (reference sequence). This chain's CDR3 is CASSFLWSPLRGTSTDTQYF. CDR3 nucleotide sequence: TGTGCCAGCAGCTTTCTATGGAGCCCCCTCAGGGGGACTAGCACAGATACGCAGTATTTT.

This clonotype was recorded at least ten times. This chain uses TRBV7-2 with TRBJ2-3; D is uncertain. This CDR3 has 15 amino acids. Germline CDR1 SGHTA, CDR2 FQGNSA. Trimming removed 1 base at V and 3 bases at J, with 11 bases between. The CDR3 protein is CASSLGIGFTDTQYF. The CDR3, as DNA: TGTGCCAGCAGCTTAGGAATAGGATTTACAGATACGCAGTATTTT.

This clonotype was observed a handful of times. The chain carries TRBV6-2 or TRBV6-3 and TRBJ2-1, with 11 nucleotides matching TRBD2. Trimming took 10 bases from V and 6 from J; bases not matched to a gene: 8. Germline values: CDR1 MNHEY, CDR2 SVGEGT. CDR3 length: 14 residues. For the CDR3, the DNA is TGTGCCATCTGTTCAGGGACTAGCGGCAATGAGCAGTTCTTC. Translation: CAICSGTSGNEQFF.

The chain has TRBV11-2 and TRBJ2-2; D is uncertain. Trimming stripped 2 bases from V and 2 bases from J, with 15 bases between. The CDR3 runs 17 residues. Germline lookup yields CDR1 SGHAT and CDR2 FQNNGV. DNA of the CDR3: TGTGCCAGCAGCTTAAGTCCGTGGTCGATCAACACCGGGGAGCTGTTTTTT. Protein: CASSLSPWSINTGELFF.

The rearrangement joins TRBV20-1 to TRBJ2-5; 10 bases map to TRBD2. The V gene's germline CDR1 is DFQATT and CDR2 SNEGSKA (reference sequence). The CDR3 length is 20 residues. Trimming cost V 0 bases and J 4 bases; bases outside gene matches: 20. The CDR3 nucleotides are TGCAGTGCTAGAGATCTGGTTTGGTCTAGCGGGAGAAGTGCGTTAGAGACCCAGTACTTC. It specifies CSARDLVWSSGRSALETQYF.

The rearrangement uses TRBV12-5 and TRBJ2-7, with 11 bases aligning to TRBD2. This CDR3 contains 19 residues. Germline lookup yields CDR1 LGHNT and CDR2 FRNRAP. Germline trimming cut 0 bases from V and 5 bases from J; bases unmatched to any gene: 15. Here the CDR3 reads CASGLVIWASGRHRDEQYF. DNA of the CDR3: TGTGCTAGTGGTTTGGTAATTTGGGCTAGCGGGAGGCATCGGGACGAGCAGTACTTC.

Many counts were recorded for this clonotype. The V gene is TRBV7-2, the J gene TRBJ2-3; 9 bases map to TRBD2. V lost 4 bases to trimming and J lost 6 bases; unmatched junction nucleotides: 8. The CDR3 has 15 residues. CDR1 and CDR2 from the germline V gene are SGHTA and FQGNSA. CDR3 protein: CASSSPGLAADTQYF. CDR3 DNA: TGTGCCAGCAGCTCACCGGGACTAGCAGCCGATACGCAGTATTTT.

The rearrangement links TRBV4-1 to TRBJ2-3; a weak D match, TRBD2 (6 bases). The CDR3 has 14 residues. With 4 bases removed from V and 6 bases from J, the gap between germline ends came to 14 bases. Germline CDR1 MGHRA, CDR2 YSYEKL. The CDR3 DNA follows: TGCGCCAGCAGCCCTGGTGGGGGGTACGATACGCAGTATTTT. Protein product: CASSPGGGYDTQYF.

V gene TRBV20-1 combines with J gene TRBJ2-7; 8 bases match TRBD1. CDR1 and CDR2 (germline): DFQATT, SNEGSKA (reference sequence). J lost 3 bases, V lost 5 bases, and 6 bases had no gene match. CDR3 length: 13 residues. CDR3 region: CSARRTGNYEQYF. The CDR3 nucleotides read TGCAGTGCTCGTCGGACAGGGAACTACGAGCAGTACTTC.

This clonotype was observed once. The chain couples TRBV28 to TRBJ2-5; D uncertain. Deletions cut 3 bases from V and 5 bases from J, with 16 bases between. Germline assignment: CDR1 MDHEN and CDR2 SYDVKM. The CDR3 runs 15 residues. The CDR3 DNA follows: TGTGCCAGCAGTTTTTACCAGATCTTGGGGGAGACCCAGTACTTC. Amino acids: CASSFYQILGETQYF.

V gene TRBV6-8 combines with J gene TRBJ1-4; 8 bases line up with TRBD1. Germline CDR1 is MNHGY and CDR2 is SAAAGT. J was trimmed by 6 bases and V by 4 bases; bases with no gene match: 7. The CDR3 sequence is 15 residues long. Here the CDR3 reads CASSSPTGADEKLFF. The CDR3 nucleotides are TGTGCCAGCAGTTCCCCGACAGGGGCGGATGAAAAACTGTTTTTT.

This chain joins TRBV7-9 and TRBJ1-5; D not certain. The CDR3 spans 14 residues. The ends were cut back, 1 base at V and 5 bases at J, with 9 bases in the middle. CDR1 is SEHNR, CDR2 FQNEAQ, per germline (reference sequence). The CDR3 is CASSLGSADQPQHF. In DNA, the CDR3 is TGTGCCAGCAGCTTAGGTAGTGCGGATCAGCCCCAGCATTTT.

The rearrangement links TRBV27 to TRBJ2-1; D remains unclear. Trimming shortened V by 7 bases and J by 7 bases, and 20 bases separated the two germline ends. Germline V CDR1 and CDR2: MNHEY, SMNVEV (reference sequence). The CDR3 totals 15 residues. CDR3 nucleotides: TGTGCCAGCACCTCGATAGAGGAGACGTTAAATGAGCAGTTCTTC. This sequence encodes CASTSIEETLNEQFF.

This chain joins TRBV6-6 and TRBJ2-5; D is ambiguous. The CDR3 contains 14 residues. The germline CDR1 and CDR2 sequences are MNHNY and SVGAGI (reference sequence). V lost 5 bases and J lost 4, with 14 bases in between. The CDR3 DNA reads TGTGCCAGCAGTACCCCGGCACTTTTAGAGACCCAGTACTTC. This gives the protein CASSTPALLETQYF.

This clonotype was detected a few times. This chain links TRBV28 with TRBJ1-3; TRBD1 might be the D (5 bases). With 6 bases removed from V and 9 bases from J, the gap between germline ends came to 15 bases. The CDR3 is made up of 13 amino acids. Germline-derived CDR1 and CDR2 are MDHEN and SYDVKM. In DNA form, the CDR3 reads TGTGCCAGCAGATCGAAAACAGGAGGCACCATATATTTT. Its protein product is CASRSKTGGTIYF.

The chain couples TRBV5-1 to TRBJ2-3, with D possibly TRBD2 on 6 matching bases. The CDR3 spans 13 residues. Trimming removed 5 bases at V and 5 bases at J, with 12 bases between. CDR1 and CDR2 from the germline V gene are SGHRS and YFSETQ. The CDR3 sequence is CASSLEGQDTQYF. The CDR3 bases are TGCGCCAGCAGTCTGGAGGGGCAAGATACGCAGTATTTT. The full variable domain, completed using reference TRBV5-1 and TRBJ2-3, is KAGVTQTPRYLIKTRGQQVTLSCSPISGHRSVSWYQQTPGQGLQFLFEYFSETQRNKGNFPGRFSGRQFSNSRSEMNVSTLELGDSALYLCASSLEGQDTQYFGPGTRLTVL.